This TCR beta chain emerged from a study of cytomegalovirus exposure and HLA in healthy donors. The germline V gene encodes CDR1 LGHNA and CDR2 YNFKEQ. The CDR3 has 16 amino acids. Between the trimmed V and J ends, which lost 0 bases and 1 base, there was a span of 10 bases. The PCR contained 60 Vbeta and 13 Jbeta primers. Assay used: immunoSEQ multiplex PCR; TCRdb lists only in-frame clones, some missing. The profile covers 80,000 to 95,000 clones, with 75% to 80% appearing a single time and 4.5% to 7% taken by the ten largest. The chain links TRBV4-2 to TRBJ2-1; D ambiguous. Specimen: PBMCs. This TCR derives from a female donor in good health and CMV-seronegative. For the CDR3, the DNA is TGTGCCAGCAGCCAAGATGTGCGGCAGTCCTACAATGAGCAGTTCTTC. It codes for CASSQDVRQSYNEQFF.